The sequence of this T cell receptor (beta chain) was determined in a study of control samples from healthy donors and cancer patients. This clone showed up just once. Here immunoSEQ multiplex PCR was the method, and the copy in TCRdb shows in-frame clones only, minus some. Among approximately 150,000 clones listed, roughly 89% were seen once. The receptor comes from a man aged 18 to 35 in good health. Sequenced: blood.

CDR3 sequence (DNA): TGTGCCAGCAGTGACGCGGGACAGGGGAACGGGGAGCTGTTTTTT. It specifies CASSDAGQGNGELFF. This chain uses TRBV6-4 with TRBJ2-2; the match to TRBD1 covers 10 bases. The ends lost 2 bases at V and 7 bases at J; junction bases unmatched: 4. Germline-derived CDR1 and CDR2 are MRHNA and SNTAGT. This CDR3 spans 15 amino acids.